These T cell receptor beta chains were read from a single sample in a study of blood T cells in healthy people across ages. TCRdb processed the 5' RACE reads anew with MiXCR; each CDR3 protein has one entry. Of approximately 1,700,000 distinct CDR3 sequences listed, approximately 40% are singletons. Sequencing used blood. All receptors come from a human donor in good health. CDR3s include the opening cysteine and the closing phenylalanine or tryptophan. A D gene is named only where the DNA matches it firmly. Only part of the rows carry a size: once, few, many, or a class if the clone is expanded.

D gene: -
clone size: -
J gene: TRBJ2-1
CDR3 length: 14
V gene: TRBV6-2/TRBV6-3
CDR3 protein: CASSHGTSLETQFF
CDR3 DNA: TGTGCCAGCAGCCACGGGACATCCTTAGAGACCCAGTTCTTC

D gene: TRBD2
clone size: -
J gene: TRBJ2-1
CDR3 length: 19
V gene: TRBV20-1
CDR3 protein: CSARDYRLAGGFRRNEQFF
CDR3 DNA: TGCAGTGCTAGAGATTATCGGTTAGCGGGGGGGTTTAGGAGGAATGAGCAGTTCTTC

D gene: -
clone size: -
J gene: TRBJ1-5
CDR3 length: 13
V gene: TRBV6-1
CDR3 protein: CASRSTTGQPQHF
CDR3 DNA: TGTGCCAGCAGGAGTACTACAGGTCAGCCCCAGCATTTT

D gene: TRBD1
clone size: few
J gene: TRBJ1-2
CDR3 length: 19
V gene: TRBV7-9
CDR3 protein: CASSLEVLDRISPNYGYTF
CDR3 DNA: TGTGCCAGCAGCTTAGAGGTCCTGGACAGGATTTCCCCTAACTATGGCTACACCTTC

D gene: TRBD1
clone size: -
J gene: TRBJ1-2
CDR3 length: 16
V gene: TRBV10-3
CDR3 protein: CAISESTGQGGGGYTF
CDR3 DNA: TGTGCCATCAGTGAATCGACTGGACAGGGAGGCGGCGGCTACACCTTC

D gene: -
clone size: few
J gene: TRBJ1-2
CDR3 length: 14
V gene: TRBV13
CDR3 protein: CASSPTKRSYGYTF
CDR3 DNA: TGTGCCAGCAGCCCAACTAAGAGGAGCTATGGCTACACCTTC

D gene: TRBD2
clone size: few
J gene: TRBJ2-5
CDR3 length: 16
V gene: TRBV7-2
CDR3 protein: CASSLWTSGGMKTQYF
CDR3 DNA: TGTGCCAGCAGCCTTTGGACTAGCGGGGGGATGAAGACCCAGTACTTC

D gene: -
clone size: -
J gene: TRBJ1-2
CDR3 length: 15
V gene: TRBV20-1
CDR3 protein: CSARDRGTGSYGYTF
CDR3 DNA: TGCAGTGCTAGAGATAGGGGAACAGGCTCCTATGGCTACACCTTC

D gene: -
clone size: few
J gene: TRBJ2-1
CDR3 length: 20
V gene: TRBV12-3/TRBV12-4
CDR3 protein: CASSLGPLAGALSSYNEQFF
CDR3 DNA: TGTGCCAGCAGTCTAGGCCCACTGGCGGGGGCCCTGAGCTCCTACAATGAGCAGTTCTTC

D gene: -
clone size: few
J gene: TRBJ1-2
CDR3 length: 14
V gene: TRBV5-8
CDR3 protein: CASRSRTGSYGYTF
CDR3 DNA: TGTGCCAGCAGGTCCCGCACAGGGAGCTATGGCTACACCTTC

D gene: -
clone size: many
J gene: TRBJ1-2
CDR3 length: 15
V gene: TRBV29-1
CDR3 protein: CSVEASFRTFYGYTF
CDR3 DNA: TGCAGCGTTGAAGCCTCCTTTCGGACCTTCTATGGCTACACCTTC

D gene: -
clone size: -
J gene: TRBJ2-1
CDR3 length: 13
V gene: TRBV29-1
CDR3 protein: CSVLTSKYNEQFF
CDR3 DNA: TGCAGCGTCCTCACTAGCAAATACAATGAGCAGTTCTTC

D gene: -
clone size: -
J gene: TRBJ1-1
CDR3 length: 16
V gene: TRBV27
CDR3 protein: CASSGGAGAVKAEAFF
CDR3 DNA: TGTGCCAGCAGTGGGGGGGCAGGGGCTGTGAAGGCTGAAGCTTTCTTT

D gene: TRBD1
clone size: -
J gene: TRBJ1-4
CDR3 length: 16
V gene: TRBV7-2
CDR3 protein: CASSPPDRGANEKLFF
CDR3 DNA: TGTGCCAGCAGCCCCCCGGACAGGGGCGCTAATGAAAAACTGTTTTTT

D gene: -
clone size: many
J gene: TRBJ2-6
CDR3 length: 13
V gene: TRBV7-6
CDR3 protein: CASSSLRANVLTF
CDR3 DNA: TGTGCCAGCAGCTCTCTTAGGGCCAACGTCCTGACTTTC

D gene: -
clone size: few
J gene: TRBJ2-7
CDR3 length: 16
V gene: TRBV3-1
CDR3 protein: CASSQILGQRLYEQYF
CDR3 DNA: TGTGCCAGCAGCCAAATTTTAGGCCAAAGACTATACGAGCAGTACTTC

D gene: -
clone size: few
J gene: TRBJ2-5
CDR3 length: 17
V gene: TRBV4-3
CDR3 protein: CASSQGQGGWGGETQYF
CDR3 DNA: TGCGCCAGCAGCCAAGGGCAGGGAGGTTGGGGAGGAGAGACCCAGTACTTC

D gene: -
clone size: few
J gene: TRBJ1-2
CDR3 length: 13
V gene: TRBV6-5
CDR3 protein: CASKAGVGFGYTF
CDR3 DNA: TGTGCCAGCAAGGCGGGCGTCGGATTTGGCTACACCTTC

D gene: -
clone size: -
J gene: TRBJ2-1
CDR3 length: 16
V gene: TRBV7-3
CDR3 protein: CASSLGGSGVGNEQFF
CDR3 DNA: TGTGCCAGCAGCTTAGGGGGCTCGGGTGTTGGCAATGAGCAGTTCTTC

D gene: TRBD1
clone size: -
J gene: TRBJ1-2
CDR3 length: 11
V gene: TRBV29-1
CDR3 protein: CSVGQGSGYTF
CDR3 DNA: TGCAGCGTGGGACAGGGGAGTGGCTACACCTTC

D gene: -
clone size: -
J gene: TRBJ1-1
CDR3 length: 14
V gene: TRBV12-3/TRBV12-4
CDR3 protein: CATARPNSNTEAFF
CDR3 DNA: TGTGCCACCGCTCGCCCCAATTCTAACACTGAAGCTTTCTTT

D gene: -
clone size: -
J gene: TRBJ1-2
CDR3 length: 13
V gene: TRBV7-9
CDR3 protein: CASSADGYYGYTF
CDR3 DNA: TGTGCCAGCAGCGCCGACGGGTACTATGGCTACACCTTC